Each of the 18 T cell receptor beta chains below was sequenced from the same sample in a study of T cell responses to AZD1222 COVID-19 vaccine. Clones were sequenced by immunoSEQ multiplex PCR, and TCRdb holds only the in-frame ones, with some missing. The top ten clones hold less than 3.5% of a sample with around 96,000 clones, around nine tenths of them seen once. This specimen was peripheral blood, taken on day 0 of AZD1222 vaccination. The receptors originated from an adult in good health.

The CDR3 DNA reads as TGTGCCAGCAGATGGACAGGGGGGGATCAAGAGACCCAGTACTTC. The encoded protein is CASRWTGGDQETQYF. The chain couples TRBV6-5 to TRBJ2-5; TRBD1 matches 10 bases. The V segment lost 6 bases and the J segment 2 bases; nucleotides outside the gene matches: 6. This CDR3 is 15 amino acids long. Germline assignment: CDR1 MNHEY and CDR2 SVGAGI.

This clone appeared a single time. The chain employs TRBV5-1 and TRBJ1-4, with no clear D. Per the germline V gene, CDR1 is SGHRS and CDR2 is YFSETQ. This CDR3 is built from 16 residues. Trimming stripped 3 bases from V and 0 bases from J, with 12 bases between. CDR3 sequence (DNA): TGCGCCAGCAGCTCGGGATTCGGTGCAACTAATGAAAAACTGTTTTTT. It translates to CASSSGFGATNEKLFF.

In DNA, the CDR3 is TGTGCCAGTAGTATCCGGCCGGGACAGGGAATTAGATCGGAGACCCAGTACTTC. This codes for CASSIRPGQGIRSETQYF. This chain connects TRBV19 to TRBJ2-5, with 9 nucleotides matching TRBD1. Per germline, CDR1 LNHDA and CDR2 SQIVND (reference sequence). The CDR3 is 18 amino acids. With 3 bases clipped from V and 5 bases from J, the junction kept 16 bases outside the gene matches.

V usage is TRBV7-8 and J usage is TRBJ1-4, with D hard to call. The CDR3 is made up of 13 amino acids. CDR1 and CDR2 from the germline V gene are SGHVS and FQNEAQ. The V end was cut by 5 bases, the J end by 8 bases, with 12 bases between. CDR3 nucleotides: TGTGCCAGCAGCCATGGTAACGGGGAAAAACTGTTTTTT. Its translation is CASSHGNGEKLFF.

The rearrangement links TRBV13 to TRBJ2-7; no clear D gene. The germline CDR1 and CDR2 sequences are PRHDT and FYEKMQ (reference sequence). This CDR3 has 16 amino acids. Between the trimmed V and J ends, which lost 1 base and 2 bases, there was a span of 15 bases. The CDR3 sequence: CASSLVRQVPPYEQYF. CDR3 DNA: TGTGCCAGCAGCTTAGTACGTCAGGTCCCCCCCTACGAGCAGTACTTC. The full variable domain, its missing parts supplied by reference TRBV13 and TRBJ2-7, is AAGVIQSPRHLIKEKRETATLKCYPIPRHDTVYWYQQGPGQDPQFLISFYEKMQSDKGSIPDRFSAQQFSDYHSELNMSSLELGDSALYFCASSLVRQVPPYEQYFGPGTRLTVT.

A single count supports this clone. This chain uses TRBV4-3 with TRBJ2-7; D gene ambiguous. Germline V CDR1 and CDR2: LGHNA, YSLEER. The CDR3 is made up of 18 amino acids. The ends were cut back, 0 bases at V and 0 bases at J, with 18 bases in the middle. The CDR3 region is CASSQDFEKGSSSYEQYF. CDR3 coding DNA: TGCGCCAGCAGCCAAGATTTTGAAAAGGGCAGTAGCTCCTACGAGCAGTACTTC.

The J gene is TRBJ2-2, the V gene TRBV15, with a possible D match to TRBD2 (5 bases). V was trimmed by 1 base and J by 4 bases, leaving 10 bases between them. The CDR3 length is 15 residues. CDR1 and CDR2 from the germline V gene are LNHNV and YYDKDF (reference sequence). CDR3 loop: CATSRARTSTGELFF. DNA for the CDR3: TGTGCCACCAGCAGAGCGAGGACTTCCACCGGGGAGCTGTTTTTT.

V and J are TRBV9 and TRBJ1-2, with D perhaps TRBD1 (6 bases). CDR1 SGDLS and CDR2 YYNGEE come from the germline V gene. Trimming removed 0 bases at V and 7 bases at J, with 13 bases between. CDR3 length equals 14 residues. The CDR3 DNA reads as TGTGCCAGCAGCGTAGCTGTGGGGGCGGTTGGCTACACCTTC. Translated, it gives CASSVAVGAVGYTF.

V and J are TRBV3-1 (or the pseudogene TRBV3-2) and TRBJ1-2, with 7 bases matching TRBD1. The CDR3 spans 16 residues. Germline CDR1 LGHDT, CDR2 YNNKEL (reference sequence). V trimming: 1 base; J trimming: 0 bases; junction bases outside the gene matches: 5. CDR3 protein: CASSQAHRGTNYGYTF. The DNA for the CDR3 is TGTGCCAGCAGCCAAGCTCACAGGGGAACTAACTATGGCTACACCTTC.

The V gene is TRBV2, the J gene TRBJ1-6; D is possibly TRBD1 (5 bases). The CDR3 is 15 amino acids. The germline CDR1 and CDR2 sequences are SNHLY and FYNNEI. The V and J ends lost 9 bases and 6 bases respectively, with 18 bases between them. CDR3 residues: CASSEGIVGNSPLHF. The DNA of the CDR3 is TGTGCCAGTTCAGAGGGGATCGTAGGTAATTCACCCCTCCACTTT. The complete variable domain, with remaining parts taken from reference TRBV2 and TRBJ1-6, reads EPEVTQTPSHQVTQMGQEVILRCVPISNHLYFYWYRQILGQKVEFLVSFYNNEISEKSEIFDDQFSVERPDGSNFTLKIRSTKLEDSAMYFCASSEGIVGNSPLHFGNGTRLTVT.

V gene TRBV7-2 combines with J gene TRBJ1-5; a possible D gene is TRBD1 (5 bases). The CDR3 runs to 15 residues. The V gene's germline CDR1 is SGHTA and CDR2 FQGNSA. Trimming took off 4 bases at V and 5 bases at J, with 15 bases between the two ends. The CDR3 DNA follows: TGTGCCAGCAGCTCCGGGACTCACCCGTATCAGCCCCAGCATTTT. This encodes CASSSGTHPYQPQHF.

Notes on this clone: This CDR3 is also generated by other DNA sequences in the sample. This CDR3 reads CASSPPGETQYF. The DNA for the CDR3 is TGTGCCAGCTCACCCCCGGGAGAGACCCAGTACTTC. This chain links TRBV18 with TRBJ2-5; D unresolved. Trimming stripped 3 bases from V and 4 bases from J, with 6 bases between. The CDR3 extends over 12 amino acids. The germline gives CDR1 KGHSH, CDR2 LQKENI.

This chain joins TRBV6-5 and TRBJ1-4; TRBD1 agrees at 7 bases. Germline assignment: CDR1 MNHEY and CDR2 SVGAGI. Losses at the gene ends were 3 bases for V and 10 bases for J; bases not matched to a gene: 11. CDR3 length: 15 amino acids. CDR3 in DNA: TGTGCCAGCAGTTATCCCGGACAGGACGGAGGAAAACTGTTTTTT. Its translation is CASSYPGQDGGKLFF.

The genes are TRBV30 and TRBJ1-5; no clear D. The germline V and J ends were trimmed by 0 bases and 4 bases, with 10 bases remaining between them. CDR3 length: 14 residues. Looked up from germline, CDR1 is GTSNPN and CDR2 is SVGIG (reference sequence). The CDR3: CAWSVLGGNQPQHF. As DNA, the CDR3 is TGTGCCTGGAGTGTACTGGGTGGGAATCAGCCCCAGCATTTT.

The chain recombines TRBV19 with TRBJ1-5, with 7 positions matching TRBD1. The germline gives CDR1 LNHDA, CDR2 SQIVND (reference sequence). The CDR3 consists of 17 residues. The V and J ends lost 2 bases and 0 bases, in that order; junction bases with no gene match: 7. The CDR3 region is CASSIMAGGYSNQPQHF. The DNA of the CDR3 is TGTGCCAGTAGTATAATGGCAGGGGGTTATAGCAATCAGCCCCAGCATTTT. Full variable domain (missing parts from reference TRBV19 and TRBJ1-5): DGGITQSPKYLFRKEGQNVTLSCEQNLNHDAMYWYRQDPGQGLRLIYYSQIVNDFQKGDIAEGYSVSREKKESFPLTVTSAQKNPTAFYLCASSIMAGGYSNQPQHFGDGTRLSIL.

This sequence joins TRBV3-1 (or the pseudogene TRBV3-2) and TRBJ1-2; D gene unclear. CDR1 is LGHDT, CDR2 YNNKEL, per germline (reference sequence). This CDR3 region has 16 residues. Trimming took off 0 bases at V and 4 bases at J, with 15 bases between the two ends. The CDR3 loop reads CASSQDGARVSYGYTF. The CDR3 DNA reads as TGTGCCAGCAGCCAAGATGGAGCTCGCGTCAGCTATGGCTACACCTTC.

The rearrangement uses TRBV12-5 and TRBJ1-2; 8 bases agree with TRBD1. CDR1 is LGHNT and CDR2 is FRNRAP in the germline V gene. This CDR3 spans 15 amino acids. V trimming: 1 base; J trimming: 7 bases; junction bases outside the gene matches: 8. DNA of the CDR3: TGTGCTAGTGGTTTGGAACTGACAGGGGCCTCTGGCTACACCTTC. Translation: CASGLELTGASGYTF.

This chain connects TRBV19 to TRBJ1-3, with TRBD1 identical over 7 bases. The CDR3 length is 15 residues. Germline V gene data show CDR1 as LNHDA and CDR2 as SQIVND (reference sequence). The J segment lost 0 bases and the V segment lost 6 bases, leaving 5 bases of the junction unmatched. The CDR3 here is CASRRDRSSGNTIYF. CDR3 nucleotides: TGTGCCAGTAGAAGGGACAGAAGCTCTGGAAACACCATATATTTT.